The T cell receptor (beta chain) under discussion was sequenced for a study of blood T cell repertoires in COVID-19. Study details: Sample material is recorded as cDNA or gDNA derived from T cells, B-cell-depleted T cells, or PBMCs.

CDR1 and CDR2 (germline): SGHTA, FQGTGA. CDR3 length equals 13 residues. The ends were cut back, 5 bases at V and 4 bases at J, with 9 bases in the middle. Repertoires were generated with immunoSEQ multiplex PCR, while TCRdb's copy carries only in-frame clones and drops some. The repertoire holds under 400,000 clones, about 88% seen once, with under 1.2% in the top ten. The V call is TRBV7-3, the J call TRBJ2-1; D may be TRBD2 (5 bases). The sequence was obtained from a woman aged 25 to 45 who had been exposed to COVID-19. Material: PBMCs or T cells enriched from blood (not recorded which). In nucleotides, the CDR3 is TGTGCCAGCAGCCCGGACTTATACAATGAGCAGTTCTTC. The encoded protein is CASSPDLYNEQFF.